A selection of T cell receptor beta chains follows, all from one sample in a study of shared clonotypes between healthy human individuals. This table comes from immunoSEQ multiplex PCR, and its TCRdb copy is limited to in-frame clones, with some not included. Seen here are about 460,000 clones, more than 70% observed once, and the top ten hold 12%. Sequenced: PBMCs. The source is a woman aged 40-49 years in good health. Some clones in this sample may be carry-over from other donors' samples. Both conserved end residues are part of each CDR3. The D gene is left open where the match is weak. Clone size is stated in some rows and not others, as once, few, many or a class when expanded.

V,size,J,D,CDR3,DNA
TRBV4-2,many,TRBJ2-1,-,CASSQLARGRRGNEQFF,TGTGCCAGCAGCCAACTCGCCCGGGGTAGGAGGGGGAATGAGCAGTTCTTC
TRBV9,few,TRBJ2-1,TRBD2,CASSVGGSGNEQFF,TGTGCCAGCAGCGTAGGCGGGAGCGGTAATGAGCAGTTCTTC
TRBV5-1,-,TRBJ2-5,-,CASSPIPRTGQETQYF,TGCGCCAGCAGCCCGATCCCCCGGACCGGCCAAGAGACCCAGTACTTC
TRBV7-8,-,TRBJ2-1,-,CASSLNHGPPGNEQFF,TGTGCCAGCAGCTTAAATCATGGACCTCCTGGGAATGAGCAGTTCTTC
TRBV9,-,TRBJ2-1,-,CASSVEGNSYNEQFF,TGTGCCAGCAGCGTAGAGGGTAACTCCTACAATGAGCAGTTCTTC
TRBV9,-,TRBJ1-2,-,CASSVGRNYGYTF,TGTGCCAGCAGCGTAGGGAGGAACTATGGCTACACCTTC
TRBV13,-,TRBJ2-7,-,CASSFRDKPYEQYF,TGTGCCAGCAGCTTCCGGGACAAGCCCTACGAGCAGTACTTC
TRBV27,-,TRBJ2-7,TRBD2,CASRELLAGGYEQYF,TGTGCCAGCAGGGAACTACTAGCGGGGGGCTACGAGCAGTACTTC
TRBV6-6,-,TRBJ2-7,TRBD2,CASSGLAGADEQYF,TGTGCCAGCAGTGGACTAGCGGGAGCGGACGAGCAGTACTTC
TRBV6-1,-,TRBJ1-1,-,CASSEAIYRNTEAFF,TGTGCCAGCAGTGAAGCAATATACCGGAACACTGAAGCTTTCTTT
TRBV4-1,-,TRBJ2-7,TRBD2,CASSQGLAGKSYEQYF,TGCGCCAGCAGCCAAGGACTAGCGGGCAAGTCCTACGAGCAGTACTTC
TRBV18,-,TRBJ1-1,-,CASSPWTNTEAFF,TGTGCCAGCTCACCATGGACGAACACTGAGGCTTTCTTT
TRBV18,-,TRBJ2-5,TRBD2,CASSPSWGGETQYF,TGTGCCAGCTCACCATCCTGGGGAGGGGAGACCCAGTACTTC
TRBV5-6,few,TRBJ2-7,TRBD2,CASTNMGLAGANEQYF,TGTGCCAGCACCAATATGGGACTAGCGGGAGCAAACGAGCAGTACTTC
TRBV5-6,few,TRBJ2-1,TRBD1,CASSPTGQGDNEQFF,TGTGCCAGCAGCCCGACGGGACAGGGTGACAATGAGCAGTTCTTC
TRBV7-8,-,TRBJ2-2,TRBD1,CASSLTGAGELFF,TGTGCCAGCAGCTTAACAGGGGCAGGGGAGCTGTTTTTT
TRBV7-6,-,TRBJ2-2,-,CASSPRANPGELFF,TGTGCCAGCAGCCCCCGGGCAAACCCCGGGGAGCTGTTTTTT
TRBV18,-,TRBJ1-1,TRBD1,CASSYNRGMNTEAFF,TGTGCCAGCTCATATAACAGGGGGATGAACACTGAAGCTTTCTTT
TRBV29-1,-,TRBJ2-5,-,CSVEGDEGGDLLVGETQYF,TGCAGCGTTGAAGGCGATGAGGGGGGTGATCTGTTGGTTGGAGAGACCCAGTACTTC
TRBV6-5,once,TRBJ2-7,-,CASSYRGGPYEQYF,TGTGCCAGCAGTTACAGAGGGGGTCCCTACGAGCAGTACTTC
TRBV11-3,-,TRBJ1-5,-,CASSHRVNNQPQHF,TGTGCCAGCAGCCACAGGGTGAACAATCAGCCCCAGCATTTT
TRBV11-2,few,TRBJ1-2,-,CASSYAGDGYTF,TGTGCCAGCAGCTACGCAGGGGATGGCTACACCTTC
TRBV7-6,-,TRBJ1-1,-,CASSLGAGQAFF,TGTGCCAGCAGCTTAGGGGCAGGGCAAGCTTTCTTT
TRBV18,-,TRBJ2-7,TRBD2,CASSPRTGGSSYEQYF,TGTGCCAGCTCACCAAGGACTGGCGGGAGCTCCTACGAGCAGTACTTC
TRBV5-6,-,TRBJ1-2,TRBD1,CASSDRDYGYTF,TGTGCCAGCAGCGACAGGGACTATGGCTACACCTTC
TRBV6-5,-,TRBJ1-3,-,CASSYRLSGNTIYF,TGTGCCAGCAGTTATAGGCTCTCTGGAAACACCATATATTTT
TRBV30,-,TRBJ1-4,TRBD1,CAWSPRTRDSRTYGKLFF,TGTGCCTGGAGTCCCAGAACCCGGGACAGCCGGACCTATGGGAAACTGTTTTTT
TRBV9,-,TRBJ2-7,-,CASSVGGTTLHEQYF,TGTGCCAGCAGCGTAGGAGGGACAACACTCCACGAGCAGTACTTC
TRBV10-3,once,TRBJ2-5,-,CAISDREETQYF,TGTGCCATCAGTGACAGGGAAGAGACCCAGTACTTC
TRBV28,-,TRBJ1-5,-,CASSFGGPNQPQHF,TGTGCCAGCAGTTTCGGGGGACCAAATCAGCCCCAGCATTTT
TRBV7-9,-,TRBJ1-5,-,CASSLAEDQPQHF,TGTGCCAGCAGCTTAGCGGAGGATCAGCCCCAGCATTTT
TRBV19,-,TRBJ2-1,-,CASSNQGGSYNEQFF,TGTGCCAGTAGTAATCAGGGAGGCTCCTACAATGAGCAGTTCTTC
TRBV6-5,-,TRBJ1-4,-,CASSYNAEGGEKLFF,TGTGCCAGCAGTTACAACGCGGAAGGGGGTGAAAAACTGTTTTTT
TRBV19,-,TRBJ2-2,-,CASSIGRNTGELFF,TGTGCCAGTAGTATAGGGCGGAACACCGGGGAGCTGTTTTTT
TRBV6-1,many,TRBJ2-5,-,CASSEAQTGTKETQYF,TGTGCCAGCAGTGAAGCGCAGACGGGAACGAAAGAGACCCAGTACTTC
TRBV11-2,-,TRBJ1-1,TRBD1,CASSPIRGRTEAFF,TGTGCCAGCAGCCCAATCAGGGGGCGAACTGAAGCTTTCTTT
TRBV6-5,-,TRBJ2-2,-,CASSYDRVFTGELFF,TGTGCCAGCAGTTACGATAGGGTCTTCACCGGGGAGCTGTTTTTT
TRBV19,-,TRBJ2-7,TRBD2,CASNDPGGYEQYF,TGTGCCAGTAATGACCCGGGGGGTTACGAGCAGTACTTC
TRBV30,-,TRBJ1-5,-,CAWSVRKDQPQHF,TGTGCCTGGAGTGTAAGAAAAGATCAGCCCCAGCATTTT
TRBV9,-,TRBJ2-1,-,CASSKQRSSYNEQFF,TGTGCCAGCAGCAAACAGCGAAGCTCCTACAATGAGCAGTTCTTC
TRBV2,-,TRBJ1-4,-,CASSEREGEKLFF,TGTGCCAGCAGTGAAAGAGAGGGGGAAAAACTGTTTTTT
TRBV5-1,-,TRBJ2-1,TRBD2,CASSWGLADGEQFF,TGCGCCAGCAGCTGGGGACTAGCGGATGGGGAGCAGTTCTTC
TRBV5-4,-,TRBJ2-7,-,CASSLGPGTAIPYEQYF,TGTGCCAGCAGCCTGGGGCCCGGGACTGCAATTCCCTACGAGCAGTACTTC
TRBV28,-,TRBJ2-2,-,CASTDLLGGTGELFF,TGTGCCAGCACCGACCTTTTGGGGGGCACCGGGGAGCTGTTTTTT
TRBV6-1,few,TRBJ2-1,-,CASSESLLLEQFF,TGTGCCAGCAGTGAAAGTCTTTTGCTCGAGCAGTTCTTC
TRBV7-9,many,TRBJ1-1,-,CASSTGPTEAFF,TGTGCCAGCAGCACCGGACCCACTGAAGCTTTCTTT
TRBV7-9,-,TRBJ1-3,-,CASSLGPPGTIYF,TGTGCCAGCAGCTTAGGCCCCCCTGGCACCATATATTTT
TRBV27,-,TRBJ1-4,-,CASSLFGATNEKLFF,TGTGCCAGCAGTTTATTCGGAGCAACTAATGAAAAACTGTTTTTT
TRBV30,few,TRBJ1-1,-,CAWSEGFTEAFF,TGTGCCTGGAGCGAGGGGTTCACTGAAGCTTTCTTT
TRBV9,many,TRBJ1-2,-,CASSVGQNGYTF,TGTGCCAGCAGCGTAGGACAGAATGGCTACACCTTC
TRBV19,-,TRBJ1-5,TRBD1,CASPKGNRGSGQPQHF,TGTGCCAGTCCCAAGGGGAACAGGGGGAGCGGTCAGCCCCAGCATTTT
TRBV5-4,-,TRBJ2-1,TRBD2,CASSLGELAAYNEQFF,TGTGCCAGCAGCTTGGGTGAACTAGCGGCCTACAATGAGCAGTTCTTC
TRBV30,many,TRBJ1-5,TRBD1,CAWSAGRTGAYSNQPQHF,TGTGCCTGGAGTGCCGGGCGGACAGGGGCTTATAGCAATCAGCCCCAGCATTTT
TRBV19,-,TRBJ2-7,TRBD1,CASSQDRWGYEQYF,TGTGCCAGTAGCCAGGACAGGTGGGGCTACGAGCAGTACTTC
TRBV28,-,TRBJ2-6,-,CASSSGLSSGANVLTF,TGTGCCAGCAGTTCGGGACTTTCCTCTGGGGCCAACGTCCTGACTTTC
TRBV6-5,-,TRBJ2-7,-,CASRKPGRVGVEQYF,TGTGCCAGCAGAAAACCCGGACGGGTTGGGGTGGAGCAGTACTTC
TRBV7-9,-,TRBJ1-4,-,CASSFGQGFEKLFF,TGTGCCAGCAGCTTCGGGCAGGGGTTCGAAAAACTGTTTTTT
TRBV11-2,-,TRBJ1-2,-,CASSSAGPYRGYTF,TGTGCCAGCAGCTCCGCGGGGCCCTATCGCGGCTACACCTTC
TRBV5-1,-,TRBJ1-2,-,CASRPSPQGVYGYTF,TGCGCCAGCAGGCCCAGCCCACAGGGAGTGTATGGCTACACCTTC
TRBV19,-,TRBJ2-2,-,CASSIVQGINTGELFF,TGTGCCAGTAGTATAGTCCAGGGAATAAACACCGGGGAGCTGTTTTTT